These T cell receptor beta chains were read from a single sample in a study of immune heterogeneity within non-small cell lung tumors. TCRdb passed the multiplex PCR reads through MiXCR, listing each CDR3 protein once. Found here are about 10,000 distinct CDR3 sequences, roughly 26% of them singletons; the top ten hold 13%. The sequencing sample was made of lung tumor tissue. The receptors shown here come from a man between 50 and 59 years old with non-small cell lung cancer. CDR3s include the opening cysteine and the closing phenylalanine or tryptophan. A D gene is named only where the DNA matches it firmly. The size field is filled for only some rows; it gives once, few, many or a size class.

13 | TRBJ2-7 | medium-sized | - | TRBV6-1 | TGTGCCAGCACCCTGCCGGGGGCCCACGAGCAGTACTTC | CASTLPGAHEQYF
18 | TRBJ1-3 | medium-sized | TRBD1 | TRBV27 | TGTGCCAGCAGTTTATCGGACAGGGACGGAGTAAGAGGAAACACCATATATTTT | CASSLSDRDGVRGNTIYF
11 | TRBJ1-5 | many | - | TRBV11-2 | TGTGCCAGCAGCCAGGGTGGGCCCCAGCATTTT | CASSQGGPQHF
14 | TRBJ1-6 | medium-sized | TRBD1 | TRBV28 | TGTGCCAGCAGTTTATCGACAGGGAAGCTACCCCTCCACTTT | CASSLSTGKLPLHF
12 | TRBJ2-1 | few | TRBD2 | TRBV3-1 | TGTGCCAGCAGCCAGGGGCTAGCGGGATTCAATTTC | CASSQGLAGFNF
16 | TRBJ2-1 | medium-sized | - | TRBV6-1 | TGTGCCAGCAGTTATATATTTACGGGAGACTACAATGAGCAGTTCTTC | CASSYIFTGDYNEQFF
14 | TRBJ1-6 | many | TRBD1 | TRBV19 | TGTGCCAGTAGTGGGGGACAGGGAAATTCACCCCTCCACTTT | CASSGGQGNSPLHF
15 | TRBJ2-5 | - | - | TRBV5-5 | TGTGCCAGCAGCTTGGCCGCCCAGGGCGGGGAGACCCAGTACTTC | CASSLAAQGGETQYF
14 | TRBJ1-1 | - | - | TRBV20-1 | TGCAGTGCTAGAGAACCCGGGACTCACACTGAAGCTTTCTTT | CSAREPGTHTEAFF
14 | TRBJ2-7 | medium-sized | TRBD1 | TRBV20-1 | TGCAGTGCCTGGACAGGGGGCGACTACTACGAGCAGTACTTC | CSAWTGGDYYEQYF
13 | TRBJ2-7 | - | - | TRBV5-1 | TGCGCCAGCAGCTTGGGGGATACCTACGAGCAGTACTTC | CASSLGDTYEQYF
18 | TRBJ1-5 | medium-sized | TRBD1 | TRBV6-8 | TGTGCCAGCAAGTCCCGGGACAGGGGCCGAGAGAAAAATCAGCCCCAGCATTTT | CASKSRDRGREKNQPQHF
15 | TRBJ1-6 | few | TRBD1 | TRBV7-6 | TGTGCCAGCAGCTTAGGCGACAGGGGTAATTCACCCCTCCACTTT | CASSLGDRGNSPLHF
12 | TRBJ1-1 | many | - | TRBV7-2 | TGTGCCAGCAGCGGGATGGGGACTGAAGCTTTCTTT | CASSGMGTEAFF
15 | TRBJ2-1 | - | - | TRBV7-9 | TGTGCCAGCAGCACCCCGGTGATAGACTACAATGAGCAGTTCTTC | CASSTPVIDYNEQFF
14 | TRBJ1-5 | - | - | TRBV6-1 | TGTGCCAGCAGTGACCAGGTTAGCTATCAGCCCCAGCATTTT | CASSDQVSYQPQHF
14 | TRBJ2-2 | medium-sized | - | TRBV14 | TGTGCCAGCAGCCAAGCCCAATACACCGGGGAGCTGTTTTTT | CASSQAQYTGELFF
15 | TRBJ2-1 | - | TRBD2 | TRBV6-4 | TGTGCCAGCAGTGACCGGACTAGCGGTAACAATGAGCAGTTCTTC | CASSDRTSGNNEQFF
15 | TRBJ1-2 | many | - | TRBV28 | TGTGCCAGCAGTTTACCGAACAGGGCGAAGAATGGCTACACCTTC | CASSLPNRAKNGYTF
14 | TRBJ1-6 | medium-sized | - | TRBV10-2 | TGCGCCAGCAGTGAGGGACGGACTAATTCACCCCTCCACTTT | CASSEGRTNSPLHF
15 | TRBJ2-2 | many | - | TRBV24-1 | TGTGCCACCAGTGATTGGGGGGGCGACACCGGGGAGCTGTTTTTT | CATSDWGGDTGELFF
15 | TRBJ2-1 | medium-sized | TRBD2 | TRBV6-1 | TGTGCCAGCAGTGAGGGGTCGGGGGGGCAGGATGAGCAGTTCTTC | CASSEGSGGQDEQFF
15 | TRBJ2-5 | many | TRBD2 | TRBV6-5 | TGTGCCAGCAGTTATCGAACTAGCGGGGAAGAGACCCAGTACTTC | CASSYRTSGEETQYF
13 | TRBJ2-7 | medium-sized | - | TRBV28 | TGTGCCAGCAGTTTAGGTCGGCCCTACGAGCAGTACTTC | CASSLGRPYEQYF
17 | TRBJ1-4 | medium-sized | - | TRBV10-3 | TGTGCCATCAGTGAGGAGGGGGTAATGCGTGCTAATGAAAAACTGTTTTTT | CAISEEGVMRANEKLFF
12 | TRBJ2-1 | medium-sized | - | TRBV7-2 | TGTGCCAGCAGCTTTTTTTTCGATGAGCAGTTCTTC | CASSFFFDEQFF
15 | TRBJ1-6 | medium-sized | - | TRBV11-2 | TGTGCCAGCAGCTTAGGAGGGGGGCTAGGATCACCCCTCCACTTT | CASSLGGGLGSPLHF
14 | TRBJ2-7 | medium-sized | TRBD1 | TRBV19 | TGTGCCAGTTCGGTACCGGGACAGGGGATCGAGCAGTACTTC | CASSVPGQGIEQYF
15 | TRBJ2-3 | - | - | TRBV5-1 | TGCGCCAGCAGCTTGGACCTTACTAGCACAGATACGCAGTATTTT | CASSLDLTSTDTQYF
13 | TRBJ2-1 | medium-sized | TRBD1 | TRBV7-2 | TGTGCCAGCAGCTTAGACTACAGGGGTGAGCAGTTCTTC | CASSLDYRGEQFF
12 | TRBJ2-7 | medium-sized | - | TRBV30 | TGTGCCTGGGGCATGGCCCTCTACGAGCAGTACTTC | CAWGMALYEQYF
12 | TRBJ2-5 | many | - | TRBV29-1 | TGCAGCGTGCACGTTGGTAGGGAGACCCAGTACTTC | CSVHVGRETQYF
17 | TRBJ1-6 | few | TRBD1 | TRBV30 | TGTGCCTGGCAAATGGGGACAGGGTATACCTATAATTCACCCCTCCACTTT | CAWQMGTGYTYNSPLHF
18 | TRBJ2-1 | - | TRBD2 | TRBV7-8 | TGTGCCAGCAGCTTAGTTCTTGTAGCGGGAGTGGTAAGGAATGAGCAGTTCTTC | CASSLVLVAGVVRNEQFF
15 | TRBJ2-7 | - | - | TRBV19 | TGTGCCAGTAGTATAACGCCCGGACAGAGCTACGAGCAGTACTTC | CASSITPGQSYEQYF
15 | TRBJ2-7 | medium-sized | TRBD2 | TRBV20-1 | TGCAGTGCTAGTGGGCGGACTAGCGAATTGGGGGAGCAGTACTTC | CSASGRTSELGEQYF
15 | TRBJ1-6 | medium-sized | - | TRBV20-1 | TGCAGTGCCCCCCGTGGGCCAGCTAATAATTCACCCCTCCACTTT | CSAPRGPANNSPLHF
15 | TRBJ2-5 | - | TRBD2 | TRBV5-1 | TGCGCCAGCAGCTTGGTGGAGGGAGGGGCCGAGACCCAGTACTTC | CASSLVEGGAETQYF
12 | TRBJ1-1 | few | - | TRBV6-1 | TGTGCCAGCAGTTTAGCCAGGGACGAAGCTTTCTTT | CASSLARDEAFF
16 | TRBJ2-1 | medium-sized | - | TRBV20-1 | TGCAGTGCTAGACCCTCGGGACCCGGGCTCCACAATGAGCAGTTCTTC | CSARPSGPGLHNEQFF
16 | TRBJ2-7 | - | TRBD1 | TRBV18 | TGTGCCAGCTCACGACAGCGACAGGGAAGCACCTACGAGCAGTACTTC | CASSRQRQGSTYEQYF
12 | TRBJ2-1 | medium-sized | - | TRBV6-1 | TGTGCCAGCCGGGGGCTAGGCAATGAGCAGTTCTTC | CASRGLGNEQFF
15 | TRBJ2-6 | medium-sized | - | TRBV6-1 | TGTGCCAGCAGTGAAGGGGGATCTGGGGCCAACGTCCTGACTTTC | CASSEGGSGANVLTF
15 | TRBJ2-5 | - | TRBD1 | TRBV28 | TGTGCCAGCAGTTCAACCCCACCGACAGGGGGTGCCCAGTACTTC | CASSSTPPTGGAQYF
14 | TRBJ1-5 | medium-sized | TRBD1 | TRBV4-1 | TGCGCCAGCAGTTCCGGGACAGGGAATCAGCCCCAGCATTTT | CASSSGTGNQPQHF
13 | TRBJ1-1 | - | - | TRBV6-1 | TGTGCCAGCAGGAGCGACAGGCACACTGAAGCTTTCTTT | CASRSDRHTEAFF
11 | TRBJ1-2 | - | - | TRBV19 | TGTGCCAGTAGGGAGGCGGGAGGCTACACCTTC | CASREAGGYTF
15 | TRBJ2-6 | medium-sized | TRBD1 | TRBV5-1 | TGCGCCAGCAGCTTTGACAGGGTCGGGGCCAACGTCCTGACTTTC | CASSFDRVGANVLTF
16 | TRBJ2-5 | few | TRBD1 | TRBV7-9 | TGTGCCAGCAGCCGCCGGACAGGGCAACTAGAAGAGACCCAGTACTTC | CASSRRTGQLEETQYF